Shown below are 15 T cell receptor beta chains from a single sample sequenced in a study of blood T cell repertoires in COVID-19. Profiling relied on immunoSEQ multiplex PCR, and the TCRdb table lists in-frame clones only, not all of them. The table lists 150,000 to 160,000 clones, 91% of them singletons, with over 0.45% in the top ten. Specimen: peripheral blood. Receptors were obtained from a man in his fifties or sixties with acute or convalescent COVID-19.

The J gene is TRBJ1-1, the V gene TRBV19; TRBD1 aligns across 12 bases. Germline CDR1 reads LNHDA; CDR2 reads SQIVND (reference sequence). The CDR3 runs to 15 residues. With 6 bases clipped from V and 3 bases from J, the junction kept 5 bases outside the gene matches. The DNA for the CDR3 is TGTGCCAGTAGCGGGACAGGGGGCGTATACACTGAAGCTTTCTTT. Translation gives CASSGTGGVYTEAFF.

The chain recombines TRBV6-5 with TRBJ2-5, with 8 positions matching TRBD2. V lost 5 bases to trimming and J lost 4 bases; unmatched junction nucleotides: 9. The CDR3 sequence is 15 residues long. Germline V gene lookup returns CDR1 MNHEY and CDR2 SVGAGI. CDR3 protein: CASSPGTSMGETQYF. The CDR3 DNA is TGTGCCAGCAGTCCCGGGACTAGTATGGGAGAGACCCAGTACTTC.

The CDR3 bases are TGTGCCAGCAGCTTTAATTCAGGGGGCAATGAGCAGTTCTTC. Its protein is CASSFNSGGNEQFF. V is TRBV7-9 and J is TRBJ2-1; 7 bases are shared with TRBD1. The CDR3 has 14 residues. From germline, CDR1 is SEHNR and CDR2 FQNEAQ (reference sequence). V gave up 3 bases and J gave up 6 bases; unmatched junction bases: 5.

This sequence joins TRBV27 and TRBJ1-5; tentative D call: TRBD1 (5 bases). CDR3 length equals 13 residues. Between the trimmed V and J ends, which lost 5 bases and 4 bases, there was a span of 9 bases. Germline CDR1 MNHEY, CDR2 SMNVEV (reference sequence). The CDR3 DNA follows: TGTGCCAGCAGTCGCGACAGAAATCAGCCCCAGCATTTT. Its translation: CASSRDRNQPQHF.

This clone was counted once. V is TRBV28 and J is TRBJ1-2; D is ambiguous. V was trimmed by 6 bases and J by 3 bases, leaving 11 bases between them. The CDR3 is 13 amino acids. CDR1 is MDHEN, CDR2 SYDVKM, per germline. CDR3 sequence reads: CASRQQADYGYTF. CDR3 coding DNA: TGTGCCAGCAGGCAGCAGGCTGACTATGGCTACACCTTC.

The chain joins TRBV6-5 to TRBJ2-7, with a tentative D call TRBD2 (5 bases). The CDR3 runs 11 residues. Germline V gene lookup returns CDR1 MNHEY and CDR2 SVGAGI. V dropped 7 bases and J dropped 6 bases, with 10 bases sitting between them. DNA for the CDR3: TGTGCCAGCACCGGGAATGGCGAGCAGTACGTC. Translating it yields CASTGNGEQYV.

This clone was picked up a small number of times. The V call is TRBV4-1, the J call TRBJ2-7, with D possibly being TRBD1 (5 bases). The CDR3 consists of 13 residues. CDR1 MGHRA and CDR2 YSYEKL come from the germline V gene. Between the trimmed V and J ends, which lost 4 bases and 4 bases, there was a span of 11 bases. The CDR3 sequence: CASSPSQAYEQYF. Here the CDR3 DNA reads TGCGCCAGCAGCCCCTCACAGGCATACGAGCAGTACTTC.

The chain carries TRBV4-1 and TRBJ2-3, with D unclear. The CDR3 is 13 amino acids. Between the trimmed V and J ends, which lost 0 bases and 6 bases, there was a span of 7 bases. The germline CDR1 and CDR2 sequences are MGHRA and YSYEKL. This CDR3 reads CASSQEPRDTQYF. CDR3 in DNA: TGCGCCAGCAGCCAAGAGCCCAGGGATACGCAGTATTTT.

This sequence joins TRBV28 and TRBJ1-1; TRBD1 is a possible D gene (6 bases). V was trimmed by 3 bases and J by 1 base, leaving 15 bases between them. Germline V gives CDR1 MDHEN, CDR2 SYDVKM. CDR3 size: 16 residues. This CDR3 is CASSFRPGQPNTEAFF. In DNA form, the CDR3 reads TGTGCCAGCAGTTTTCGGCCAGGACAGCCGAACACTGAAGCTTTCTTT.

This sequence joins TRBV6-5 and TRBJ2-3; tentatively, D is TRBD2 (6 bases). Germline lookup yields CDR1 MNHEY and CDR2 SVGAGI. The CDR3 has 13 amino acids. Deletions cut 6 bases from V and 4 bases from J, with 11 bases between. CDR3 amino acids: CASRSRRADTQYF. CDR3 nucleotide sequence: TGTGCCAGCAGATCTCGGAGGGCAGATACGCAGTATTTT.

The V gene is TRBV5-1, the J gene TRBJ2-2, with D hard to call. The CDR3 contains 15 residues. Germline CDR1 SGHRS, CDR2 YFSETQ. Trimming shortened V by 4 bases and J by 0 bases, and 10 bases separated the two germline ends. CDR3 sequence reads: CASSPERTNTGELFF. Here the CDR3 DNA reads TGCGCCAGCAGCCCCGAGAGGACGAACACCGGGGAGCTGTTTTTT.

A few counts support this clone. DNA of the CDR3: TGCGCCAGCAGCTTGAGGGTAGCGGGACACTCCTACGAGCAGTACTTC. Translating it yields CASSLRVAGHSYEQYF. The chain has TRBV5-1 and TRBJ2-7, with TRBD2 matching 8 bases. There are 16 residues in the CDR3. Trimming at V came to 1 base and at J to 0 bases, leaving 6 bases not matched to a gene. CDR1 is SGHRS and CDR2 is YFSETQ in the germline V gene.

This chain connects TRBV7-2 to TRBJ2-1; tentative D call: TRBD2 (6 bases). Germline V gives CDR1 SGHTA, CDR2 FQGNSA. The CDR3 sequence is 16 residues long. V shed 5 bases and J shed 0 bases, with 14 bases lying between them. CDR3 loop: CASSLSGRISYNEQFF. The CDR3 DNA reads as TGTGCCAGCAGCCTTAGCGGCCGAATCTCCTACAATGAGCAGTTCTTC.

The chain combines TRBV15 with TRBJ2-3; 12 positions match TRBD2. V trimming: 5 bases; J trimming: 5 bases; junction bases outside the gene matches: 5. This CDR3 region has 15 residues. The germline V gene has CDR1 LNHNV and CDR2 YYDKDF (reference sequence). This CDR3 reads CATSGQTSGRDTQYF. The CDR3 DNA reads TGTGCCACCAGCGGACAGACTAGCGGGAGAGATACGCAGTATTTT.

The chain uses TRBV5-1 and TRBJ2-1; 10 positions agree with TRBD1. This CDR3 comprises 16 residues. Germline V CDR1 and CDR2: SGHRS, YFSETQ. V was clipped by 1 base and J by 9 bases; unmatched bases: 10. In DNA, the CDR3 is TGCGCCAGCAGCTTGTCTGGGACAGGGGTCTTTCCTGAGCAGTTCTTC. This codes for CASSLSGTGVFPEQFF.